This TCR beta chain was identified in a study of immune evolution from preneoplasia to lung adenocarcinoma. Study details: HLA loss of heterozygosity: around 6.5% AIS, about 15% MIA, roughly 30% ADC, none AAH.

On this clone: The antigen is not known.

Between the mid-2010s and the late 2010s, patients underwent resection in Japan or China. Study-level results: KRAS-mutant nodules had the highest T cell clonality.

Clones were read by immunoSEQ multiplex PCR, and TCRdb kept only the in-frame ones, dropping some. The sample contains some 8,300 clones, 70% to 85% of which appear only once. Germline values: CDR1 SGHTA, CDR2 FQGNSA. The CDR3 spans 14 residues. Deletions cut 5 bases from V and 3 bases from J, with 12 bases between. Sequenced: FFPE invasive lung adenocarcinoma tissue. This sequence joins TRBV7-2 and TRBJ2-3, with unresolved D. The clonotype comes from a person between 45 and 75 years old with lung adenocarcinoma. CDR3 amino acids: CASSPTTSTDTQYF. CDR3 sequence (DNA): TGTGCCAGCAGCCCCACAACCTCGACAGATACGCAGTATTTT.